This T cell receptor (beta chain) came from a study of a mutant IDH1 vaccine in newly diagnosed glioma. Comment on this clone: Its antigen remains unidentified.

Germline CDR1 reads GTSNPN; CDR2 reads SVGIG (reference sequence). The CDR3 contains 13 residues. V was clipped by 5 bases and J by 8 bases, with 18 bases between them. This table comes from immunoSEQ multiplex PCR, and its TCRdb copy is limited to in-frame clones, with some not included. The sample lists roughly 52,000 clones; 80% were seen once. Time point of the sample: week 23, last vaccination. Doses of 300 ug of mutant IDH1 20-mer peptide were given with topical imiquimod. The sample here was PBMCs, taken from a glioma patient whose treatment included an IDH1 peptide vaccine. The clonotype comes from a man aged 40-50 years with glioma. The rearrangement links TRBV30 to TRBJ1-2; weak D call: TRBD1 (5 bases). This CDR3 reads CAWDLRASGGYTF. In DNA form, the CDR3 reads TGTGCCTGGGATCTCCGGGCCTCAGGGGGCTACACCTTC.